Shown below are 2 T cell receptor beta chains from a single sample sequenced in a study of control samples from healthy donors and cancer patients. Produced via immunoSEQ multiplex PCR; TCRdb's table is partial and in-frame only. This table has about 89,000 clones, more than 75% appearing once. Sequencing was done on a sample of blood. The source of these receptors is a woman in her thirties or forties in good health.

This sequence joins TRBV6-2 or TRBV6-3 and TRBJ2-3; a possible D gene is TRBD1 (5 bases). V gave up 2 bases and J gave up 2 bases, with 11 bases separating them. The germline V gene encodes CDR1 MNHEY and CDR2 SVGEGT. CDR3 length: 15 residues. Written as DNA, the CDR3 is TGTGCCAGCAGTTACATAGGACACAACACAGATACGCAGTATTTT. This translates into CASSYIGHNTDTQYF.

V is TRBV5-1 and J is TRBJ2-6, with 8 bases fitting TRBD2. V trimming: 4 bases; J trimming: 1 base; junction bases outside the gene matches: 13. Per the germline V gene, CDR1 is SGHRS and CDR2 is YFSETQ. This CDR3 comprises 19 residues. The DNA for the CDR3 is TGCGCCAGCAGCACGGGGGGGGCAGGGTTGATTTCTGGGGCCAACGTCCTGACTTTC. It yields the protein CASSTGGAGLISGANVLTF.